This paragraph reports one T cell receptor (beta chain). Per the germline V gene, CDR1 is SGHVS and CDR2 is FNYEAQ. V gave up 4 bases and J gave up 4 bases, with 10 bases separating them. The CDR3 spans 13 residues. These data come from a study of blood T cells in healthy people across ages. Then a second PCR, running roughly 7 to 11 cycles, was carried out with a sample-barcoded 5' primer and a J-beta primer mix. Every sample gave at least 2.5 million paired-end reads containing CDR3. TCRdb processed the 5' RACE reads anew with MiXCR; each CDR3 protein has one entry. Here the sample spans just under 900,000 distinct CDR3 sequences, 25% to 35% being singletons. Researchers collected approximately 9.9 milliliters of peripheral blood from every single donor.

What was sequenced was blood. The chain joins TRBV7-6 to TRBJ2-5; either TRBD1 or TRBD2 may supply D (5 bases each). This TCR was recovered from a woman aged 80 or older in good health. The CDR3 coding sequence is TGTGCCAGCAGCTCCCGGGACCCAGAGACCCAGTACTTC. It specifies CASSSRDPETQYF.